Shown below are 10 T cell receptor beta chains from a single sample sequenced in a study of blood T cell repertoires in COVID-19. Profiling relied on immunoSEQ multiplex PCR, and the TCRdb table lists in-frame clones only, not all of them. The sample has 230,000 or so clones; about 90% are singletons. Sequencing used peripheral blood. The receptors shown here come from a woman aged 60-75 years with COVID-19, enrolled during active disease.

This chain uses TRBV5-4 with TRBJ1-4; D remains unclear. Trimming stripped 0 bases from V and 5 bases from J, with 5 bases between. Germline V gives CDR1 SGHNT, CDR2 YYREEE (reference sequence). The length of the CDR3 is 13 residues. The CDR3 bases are TGTGCCAGCAGCTTGGCCCCAAATGAAAAACTGTTTTTT. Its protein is CASSLAPNEKLFF.

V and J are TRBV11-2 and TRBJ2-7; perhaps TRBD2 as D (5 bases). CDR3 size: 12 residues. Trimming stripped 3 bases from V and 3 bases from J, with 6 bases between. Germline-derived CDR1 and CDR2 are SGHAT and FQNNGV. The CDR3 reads CASSLGDYEQYF. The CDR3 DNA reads TGTGCCAGCAGCTTGGGAGACTACGAGCAGTACTTC.

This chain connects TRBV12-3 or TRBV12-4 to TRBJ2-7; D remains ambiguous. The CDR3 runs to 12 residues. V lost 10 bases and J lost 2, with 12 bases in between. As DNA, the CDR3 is TGTGCCACCTCTTTGGGCCCCTACGAGCAGTACTTC. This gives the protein CATSLGPYEQYF.

The CDR3 DNA reads as TGTGCCACCAGCAGCTCGACTGGTCGACATCAGCCCCAGCATTTT. This gives the protein CATSSSTGRHQPQHF. The chain combines TRBV15 with TRBJ1-5; D uncertain. Germline CDR1 is LNHNV and CDR2 is YYDKDF (reference sequence). The V and J ends lost 3 bases and 5 bases respectively, with 14 bases between them. CDR3 length: 15 residues.

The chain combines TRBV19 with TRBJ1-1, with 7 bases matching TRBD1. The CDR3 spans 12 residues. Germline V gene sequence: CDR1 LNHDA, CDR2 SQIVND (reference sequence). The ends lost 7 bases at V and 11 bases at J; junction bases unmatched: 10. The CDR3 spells CASTHRGFWAFF. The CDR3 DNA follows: TGTGCCAGTACTCACAGGGGATTTTGGGCTTTCTTT.

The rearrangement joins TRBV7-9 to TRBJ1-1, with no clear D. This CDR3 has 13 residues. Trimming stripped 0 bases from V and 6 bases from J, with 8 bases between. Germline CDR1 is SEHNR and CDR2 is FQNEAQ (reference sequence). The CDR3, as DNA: TGTGCCAGCAGCTTAGCGAGGGCAGCTGAAGCTTTCTTT. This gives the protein CASSLARAAEAFF.

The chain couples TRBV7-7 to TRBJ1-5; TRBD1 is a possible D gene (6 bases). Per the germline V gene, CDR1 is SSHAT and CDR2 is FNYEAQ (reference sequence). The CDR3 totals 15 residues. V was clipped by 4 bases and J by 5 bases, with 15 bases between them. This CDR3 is CASSYRTACYQPQHF. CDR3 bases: TGTGCCAGCAGCTACCGGACAGCTTGTTATCAGCCCCAGCATTTT.

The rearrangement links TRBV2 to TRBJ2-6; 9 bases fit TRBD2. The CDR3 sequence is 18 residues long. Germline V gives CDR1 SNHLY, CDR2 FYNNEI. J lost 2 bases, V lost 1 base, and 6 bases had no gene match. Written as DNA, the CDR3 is TGTGCCAGCAGTGAAGGTGGACTAGCGAAGACTGGGGCCAACGTCCTGACTTTC. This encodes CASSEGGLAKTGANVLTF. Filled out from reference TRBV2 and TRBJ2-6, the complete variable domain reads EPEVTQTPSHQVTQMGQEVILRCVPISNHLYFYWYRQILGQKVEFLVSFYNNEISEKSEIFDDQFSVERPDGSNFTLKIRSTKLEDSAMYFCASSEGGLAKTGANVLTFGAGSRLTVL.

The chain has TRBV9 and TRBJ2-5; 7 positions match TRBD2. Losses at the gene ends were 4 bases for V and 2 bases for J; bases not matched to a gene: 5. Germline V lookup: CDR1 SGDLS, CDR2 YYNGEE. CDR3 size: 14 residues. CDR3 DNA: TGTGCCAGCAGCAGGGAGGGACTACAAGAGACCCAGTACTTC. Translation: CASSREGLQETQYF.

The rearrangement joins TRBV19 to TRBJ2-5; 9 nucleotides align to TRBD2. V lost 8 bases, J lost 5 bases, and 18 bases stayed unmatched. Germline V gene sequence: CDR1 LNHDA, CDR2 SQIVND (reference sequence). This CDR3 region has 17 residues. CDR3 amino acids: CASVFPDSGGTGETQYF. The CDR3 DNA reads TGTGCCAGTGTTTTCCCGGATAGCGGGGGAACTGGGGAGACCCAGTACTTC. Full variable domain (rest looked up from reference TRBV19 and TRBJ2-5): DGGITQSPKYLFRKEGQNVTLSCEQNLNHDAMYWYRQDPGQGLRLIYYSQIVNDFQKGDIAEGYSVSREKKESFPLTVTSAQKNPTAFYLCASVFPDSGGTGETQYFGPGTRLLVL.